Shown below are 30 T cell receptor beta chains from a single sample sequenced in a study of Ad26.COV2.S vaccination and SARS-CoV-2 variants. Profiled with immunoSEQ multiplex PCR; TCRdb holds only in-frame clones, not every one. Here the sample spans some 390,000 clones, roughly nine tenths being singletons. As to treatment: 15 to 20 received Ad26.COV2.S at low or high dose, single or two shots; 5 received placebo; per-sample allocation not given. Day 63 following the first vaccine or placebo injection was when the samples were taken. The sample was peripheral blood, taken in a trial of Ad26.COV2.S vaccine versus placebo. Source of these receptors: a person aged 18-65 years who received the Ad26.COV2.S COVID-19 vaccine or a placebo.

The chain has TRBV5-1 and TRBJ2-7; no clear D. This CDR3 spans 15 amino acids. CDR1 is SGHRS and CDR2 is YFSETQ in the germline V gene. V was pared by 0 bases and J by 3 bases, with 13 bases between. Written as DNA, the CDR3 is TGCGCCAGCAGCTTGGCGACCTTTTTGGGCTACGAGCAGTACTTC. Protein product: CASSLATFLGYEQYF.

V is TRBV19 and J is TRBJ2-2, with no clear D. V lost 1 base and J 0 bases, leaving 6 bases between the germline ends. Germline assignment: CDR1 LNHDA and CDR2 SQIVND (reference sequence). The CDR3 spans 15 residues. CDR3 in DNA: TGTGCCAGTAGTATAGGTCGAGCGAACACCGGGGAGCTGTTTTTT. Translating gives CASSIGRANTGELFF.

The chain joins TRBV10-1 to TRBJ1-1; 9 bases map to TRBD1. V was pared by 0 bases and J by 5 bases, with 4 bases of the junction left unmatched. The germline V gene encodes CDR1 WNHNN and CDR2 SYGVQD (reference sequence). This CDR3 has 15 residues. The CDR3 region is CASSESGQGWTEAFF. The CDR3 nucleotides are TGCGCCAGCAGTGAGTCCGGACAGGGGTGGACTGAAGCTTTCTTT.

The J gene is TRBJ1-6, the V gene TRBV6-6, with 9 bases aligning to TRBD1. Germline loops: CDR1 MNHNY, CDR2 SVGAGI (reference sequence). V trimming: 4 bases; J trimming: 7 bases; junction bases outside the gene matches: 8. This CDR3 spans 16 amino acids. CDR3 loop: CASSFHRGRTNSPLHF. The CDR3 region has the DNA TGTGCCAGCAGTTTTCACAGGGGGCGCACCAATTCACCCCTCCACTTT.

The J gene is TRBJ2-1, the V gene TRBV28; possibly TRBD2 for D (6 bases). Looked up from germline, CDR1 is MDHEN and CDR2 is SYDVKM. V lost 4 bases, J lost 1 base, and 8 bases lay in between. CDR3 length: 14 amino acids. The DNA of the CDR3 is TGTGCCAGCAGTTCCGGGGGATCCTACAATGAGCAGTTCTTC. Amino acid sequence: CASSSGGSYNEQFF.

This clone was found a few times. This rearrangement joins TRBV11-3 to TRBJ1-1; D call uncertain. V was pared by 5 bases and J by 3 bases, with 13 bases between. CDR3 size: 14 residues. Germline values: CDR1 SGHNT, CDR2 YENEEA. As DNA, the CDR3 is TGTGCCAGCAGCCGTAGGGAGAGGGACACTGAAGCTTTCTTT. Its translation is CASSRRERDTEAFF.

V is TRBV5-1 and J is TRBJ1-1; D call uncertain. The CDR3 length is 15 residues. The V gene lost 4 bases and the J gene lost 5 bases, with 18 bases spanning the gap. From germline, CDR1 is SGHRS and CDR2 YFSETQ. The CDR3 is CASSSGPGWGTEAFF. DNA of the CDR3: TGCGCCAGCAGCAGTGGCCCGGGCTGGGGAACTGAAGCTTTCTTT.

V and J are TRBV5-1 and TRBJ2-5; 7 nucleotides match TRBD2. CDR3 length: 15 residues. CDR1 and CDR2 (germline): SGHRS, YFSETQ. The J segment lost 2 bases and the V segment lost 0 bases, leaving 4 bases of the junction unmatched. CDR3 nucleotide sequence: TGCGCCAGCAGCTTGGCGGGTAGCGGGCAAGAGACCCAGTACTTC. The encoded protein is CASSLAGSGQETQYF.

The V call is TRBV24-1, the J call TRBJ1-1; 7 bases are shared with TRBD1. The V and J ends lost 8 bases and 7 bases, in that order; junction bases with no gene match: 18. The CDR3 loop spans 16 amino acids. The germline V gene has CDR1 KGHDR and CDR2 SFDVKD. CDR3 sequence: CATTQCRGTLSIEAFF. CDR3 bases: TGTGCCACCACCCAGTGCAGGGGGACGCTCAGCATTGAAGCTTTCTTT.

This chain uses TRBV18 with TRBJ2-7; D might be TRBD1 (7 bases). Germline CDR1 KGHSH, CDR2 LQKENI. This CDR3 comprises 14 residues. Trimming pared 3 bases from V and 5 bases from J, leaving 14 bases between. The CDR3 region has the DNA TGTGCCAGCTCACCTCAGGGGGGTAAAGACGAGCAGTACTTC. Translated: CASSPQGGKDEQYF.

The chain recombines TRBV5-1 with TRBJ1-5; D unclear. V gave up 0 bases and J gave up 5 bases, with 12 bases separating them. The CDR3 covers 15 residues. The germline V gene encodes CDR1 SGHRS and CDR2 YFSETQ. In DNA form, the CDR3 reads TGCGCCAGCAGCTTGGGCCCCGGAACCCATCAGCCCCAGCATTTT. Protein product: CASSLGPGTHQPQHF. The whole variable domain, remainder taken from reference TRBV5-1 and TRBJ1-5, is KAGVTQTPRYLIKTRGQQVTLSCSPISGHRSVSWYQQTPGQGLQFLFEYFSETQRNKGNFPGRFSGRQFSNSRSEMNVSTLELGDSALYLCASSLGPGTHQPQHFGDGTRLSIL.

This CDR3 is CASSFAGGGLSSQANSPLHF. The DNA for the CDR3 is TGTGCCAGCAGTTTTGCGGGCGGAGGTCTAAGCAGCCAAGCTAATTCACCCCTCCACTTT. The chain couples TRBV27 to TRBJ1-6, with D unresolved. V dropped 3 bases and J dropped 6 bases, with 27 bases sitting between them. Germline assignment: CDR1 MNHEY and CDR2 SMNVEV (reference sequence). CDR3 size: 20 residues.

The chain links TRBV6-5 to TRBJ1-2; D is unclear. The CDR3 is 15 residues long. Germline V CDR1 and CDR2: MNHEY, SVGAGI. Trimming left V 0 bases short and J 5 bases short, with 13 bases between. CDR3 sequence: CASSYSIGVGYGYTF. For the CDR3, the DNA is TGTGCCAGCAGTTACTCGATTGGGGTGGGTTATGGCTACACCTTC.

The chain has TRBV5-4 and TRBJ1-1; weak D call: TRBD1 (6 bases). This CDR3 is 12 amino acids long. CDR1 is SGHNT and CDR2 is YYREEE in the germline V gene (reference sequence). V gave up 10 bases and J gave up 2 bases, with 12 bases separating them. The CDR3 bases are TGTGCCTTCCAGGGGATAAACACTGAAGCTTTCTTT. It codes for CAFQGINTEAFF.

This chain links TRBV30 with TRBJ1-6; tentative D call: TRBD1 (5 bases). Germline V gives CDR1 GTSNPN, CDR2 SVGIG (reference sequence). The CDR3 has 14 residues. Trimming removed 2 bases from V and 2 bases from J, with 7 bases in between. The CDR3 DNA reads TGTGCCTGGAGTCACAGGCCCTATAATTCACCCCTCCACTTT. This gives the protein CAWSHRPYNSPLHF.

This clone was seen a single time. The CDR3 here is CASSWPRGQGYEKLFF. Written as DNA, the CDR3 is TGTGCCAGCAGCTGGCCCCGGGGTCAGGGGTATGAAAAACTGTTTTTT. V and J are TRBV11-2 and TRBJ1-4; TRBD1 is a possible D gene (6 bases). V lost 4 bases to trimming and J lost 6 bases, with 18 bases between them. Per the germline V gene, CDR1 is SGHAT and CDR2 is FQNNGV. The CDR3 is 16 amino acids.

The chain combines TRBV4-1 with TRBJ1-2; D unclear. The CDR3 is made up of 18 amino acids. Per germline, CDR1 MGHRA and CDR2 YSYEKL. Trimming removed 0 bases from V and 1 base from J, with 18 bases in between. The CDR3 is CASSQDALENAVNYGYTF. The CDR3 nucleotides are TGCGCCAGCAGCCAAGATGCCCTAGAGAATGCAGTTAACTATGGCTACACCTTC.

The V call is TRBV7-9, the J call TRBJ2-3, with TRBD2 matching over 9 bases. Germline V gene data show CDR1 as SEHNR and CDR2 as FQNEAQ (reference sequence). This CDR3 contains 15 residues. V lost 3 bases, J lost 0 bases, and 1 base stayed unmatched. CDR3 region: CASSLTSGSTDTQYF. In DNA form, the CDR3 reads TGTGCCAGCAGCTTGACTAGCGGTAGCACAGATACGCAGTATTTT.

The V and J genes are TRBV3-1 (or the pseudogene TRBV3-2) and TRBJ2-7; 11 bases fit TRBD1. J gave up 2 bases and V 3 bases, and 9 bases lay outside the gene matches. Per germline, CDR1 LGHDT and CDR2 YNNKEL (reference sequence). CDR3 length: 17 residues. The CDR3 DNA is TGTGCCAGCAGCCATGTCGCCGGGACAGGGGGTACCTACGAGCAGTACTTC. Its translation: CASSHVAGTGGTYEQYF.

This chain links TRBV4-3 with TRBJ2-7; the match to TRBD2 covers 11 bases. V trimming: 2 bases; J trimming: 2 bases; junction bases outside the gene matches: 2. The germline V gene has CDR1 LGHNA and CDR2 YSLEER. There are 15 residues in the CDR3. The CDR3 region has the DNA TGCGCCAGCAGCCAACTAGCGGGGGGTCCCTACGAGCAGTACTTC. This encodes CASSQLAGGPYEQYF.

This chain uses TRBV19 with TRBJ2-3, with D perhaps matching TRBD1 or TRBD2 (5 bases each). Germline-derived CDR1 and CDR2 are LNHDA and SQIVND (reference sequence). The CDR3 length is 13 residues. V shed 9 bases and J shed 8 bases, with 18 bases lying between them. The CDR3 DNA sequence: TGTGCCAGCACCAAGGAAGGGACGGGTACGCAGTATTTT. Its protein is CASTKEGTGTQYF. The full variable domain, its missing parts supplied by reference TRBV19 and TRBJ2-3, is DGGITQSPKYLFRKEGQNVTLSCEQNLNHDAMYWYRQDPGQGLRLIYYSQIVNDFQKGDIAEGYSVSREKKESFPLTVTSAQKNPTAFYLCASTKEGTGTQYFGPGTRLTVL.

The chain combines TRBV9 with TRBJ2-2; D assignment may be TRBD1 or TRBD2 (5 bases each). Germline CDR1 is SGDLS and CDR2 is YYNGEE. This CDR3 has 18 residues. The V end was cut by 2 bases, the J end by 2 bases, with 19 bases between. CDR3 loop: CASSVLPPGRANTGELFF. CDR3 sequence (DNA): TGTGCCAGCAGCGTCCTTCCCCCGGGACGAGCAAACACCGGGGAGCTGTTTTTT.

The chain links TRBV5-1 to TRBJ1-2; D is uncertain. Trimming left V 4 bases short and J 9 bases short, with 13 bases between. Germline V CDR1 and CDR2: SGHRS, YFSETQ. The CDR3 has 12 amino acids. CDR3 sequence reads: CASSPAGYRYTF. Here the CDR3 DNA reads TGCGCCAGCAGCCCGGCGGGGTACCGCTACACCTTC.

This chain links TRBV30 with TRBJ1-6, with 10 nucleotides matching TRBD1. The ends lost 1 base at V and 7 bases at J; junction bases unmatched: 4. The germline gives CDR1 GTSNPN, CDR2 SVGIG (reference sequence). CDR3 length equals 15 residues. CDR3 loop: CAWSARDRGNSPLHF. CDR3 coding DNA: TGTGCCTGGAGTGCCCGGGACAGGGGAAATTCACCCCTCCACTTT. The variable domain in full, with the rest retrieved from reference TRBV30 and TRBJ1-6, is SQTIHQWPATLVQPVGSPLSLECTVEGTSNPNLYWYRQAAGRGLQLLFYSVGIGQISSEVPQNLSASRPQDRQFILSSKKLLLSDSGFYLCAWSARDRGNSPLHFGNGTRLTVT.

CDR3 coding DNA: TGTGCCAGCAGCTTTGGGACTAGCGGGGGAGAGGAGACCCAGTACTTC. Its translation is CASSFGTSGGEETQYF. The V and J genes are TRBV7-2 and TRBJ2-5, with TRBD2 matching over 14 bases. Germline-derived CDR1 and CDR2 are SGHTA and FQGNSA. The CDR3 consists of 16 residues. V trimming: 3 bases; J trimming: 5 bases; junction bases outside the gene matches: 5.

The J gene is TRBJ1-1, the V gene TRBV6-2 or TRBV6-3; D may be TRBD1 (5 bases). The germline V gene encodes CDR1 MNHEY and CDR2 SVGEGT. This CDR3 is 14 amino acids long. V dropped 5 bases and J dropped 5 bases, with 15 bases sitting between them. The CDR3 nucleotides are TGTGCCAGCAGTCCCACGGGGGGATCTACTGAAGCTTTCTTT. It specifies CASSPTGGSTEAFF.

The rearrangement joins TRBV4-1 to TRBJ2-1; D gene unclear. Germline CDR1 reads MGHRA; CDR2 reads YSYEKL. CDR3 size: 12 residues. V lost 4 bases and J 10 bases, leaving 11 bases between the germline ends. Written as DNA, the CDR3 is TGCGCCAGCAGCCGCCACTCATCAGAGCAGTTCTTC. Translated: CASSRHSSEQFF.

The gene calls are TRBV2 and TRBJ2-7; D is ambiguous. Trimming stripped 1 base from V and 4 bases from J, with 8 bases between. The CDR3 runs to 13 residues. Germline lookup yields CDR1 SNHLY and CDR2 FYNNEI. The CDR3 coding sequence is TGTGCCAGCAGTGAAGTGTCAGCTTACGAGCAGTACTTC. Its translation is CASSEVSAYEQYF.

The rearrangement joins TRBV7-9 to TRBJ1-1; D gene uncertain. Germline CDR1 reads SEHNR; CDR2 reads FQNEAQ (reference sequence). The ends were cut back, 1 base at V and 4 bases at J, with 7 bases in the middle. The CDR3 extends over 13 amino acids. This CDR3 reads CASSLEETTEAFF. CDR3 nucleotides: TGTGCCAGCAGCTTAGAGGAAACCACTGAAGCTTTCTTT.

The chain joins TRBV11-2 to TRBJ1-2; D not certain. The germline V and J ends were trimmed by 5 bases and 0 bases, with 16 bases remaining between them. CDR1 and CDR2 (germline): SGHAT, FQNNGV. The CDR3 is made up of 16 amino acids. CDR3 amino acids: CASSRLSYGPNYGYTF. For the CDR3, the DNA is TGTGCCAGCAGCCGACTTTCCTATGGTCCTAACTATGGCTACACCTTC.